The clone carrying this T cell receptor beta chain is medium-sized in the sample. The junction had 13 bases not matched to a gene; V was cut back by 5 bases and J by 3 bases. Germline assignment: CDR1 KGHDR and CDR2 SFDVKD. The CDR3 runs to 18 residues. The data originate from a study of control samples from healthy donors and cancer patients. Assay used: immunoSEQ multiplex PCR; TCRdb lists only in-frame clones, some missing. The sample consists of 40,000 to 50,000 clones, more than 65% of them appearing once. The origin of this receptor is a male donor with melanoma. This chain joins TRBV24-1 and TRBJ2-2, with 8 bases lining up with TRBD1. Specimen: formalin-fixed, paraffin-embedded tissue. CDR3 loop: CATSGTGGALLDTGELFF. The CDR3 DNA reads TGTGCCACCAGTGGTACAGGGGGAGCGCTTTTGGACACCGGGGAGCTGTTTTTT.